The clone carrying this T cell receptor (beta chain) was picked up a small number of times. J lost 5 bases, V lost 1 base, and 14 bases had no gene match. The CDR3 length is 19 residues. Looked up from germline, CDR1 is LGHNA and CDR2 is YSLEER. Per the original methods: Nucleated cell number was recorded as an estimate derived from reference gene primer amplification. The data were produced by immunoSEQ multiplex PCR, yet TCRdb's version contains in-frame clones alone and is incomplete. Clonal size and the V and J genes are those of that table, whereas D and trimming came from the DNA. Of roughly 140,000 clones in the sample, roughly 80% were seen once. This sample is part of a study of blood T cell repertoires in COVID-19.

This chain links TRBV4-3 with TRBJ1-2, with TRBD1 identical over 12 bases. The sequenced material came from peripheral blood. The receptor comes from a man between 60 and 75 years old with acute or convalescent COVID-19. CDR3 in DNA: TGCGCCAGCAGCCAAGGGGTTTCCGGGACAGGGGGCGCTGGGTATGGCTACACCTTC. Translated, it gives CASSQGVSGTGGAGYGYTF.